One sample yielded the 7 T cell receptor beta chains listed below, sequenced in a study of T cells in Graves' hyperthyroidism and ophthalmopathy. What was amplified from RNA transcripts were TCR beta CDR3 regions. The study used the HTBI primer set for a first-round RT-PCR of the TCR CDR3. MiXCR, applied by TCRdb to the multiplex PCR reads, yields one record per CDR3 protein. Of over 500,000 distinct CDR3 sequences in the sample, less than 15% were seen once. Material for sequencing was blood. Receptor source: a woman aged 35 to 49 with Graves' hyperthyroidism.

This clonotype was recorded many times. The chain recombines TRBV5-1 with TRBJ2-1; perhaps TRBD2 as D (6 bases). Germline V gene data show CDR1 as SGHRS and CDR2 as YFSETQ. The CDR3 contains 14 residues. Trimming took 0 bases from V and 7 from J, leaving 11 bases between them. DNA for the CDR3: TGCGCCAGCAGCTTGGACGGGAGTGGAAATGAGCAGTTCTTC. The encoded protein is CASSLDGSGNEQFF.

This sequence joins TRBV19 and TRBJ2-3; the D is unclear. The CDR3 runs to 12 residues. V lost 5 bases and J 10 bases, leaving 13 bases between the germline ends. Germline lookup yields CDR1 LNHDA and CDR2 SQIVND (reference sequence). CDR3 residues: CASSPRPPPQYF. The CDR3 DNA reads TGTGCCAGTAGTCCTAGACCTCCGCCGCAGTATTTT.

The chain carries TRBV27 and TRBJ2-3; 7 nucleotides line up with TRBD2. Germline CDR1 reads MNHEY; CDR2 reads SMNVEV (reference sequence). The CDR3 spans 14 residues. V dropped 3 bases and J dropped 4; count of bases not matched to a gene: 4. DNA for the CDR3: TGTGCCAGCAGTTTCTCGGGAGGATCAGATACGCAGTATTTT. Translating it yields CASSFSGGSDTQYF.

This clonotype was counted a single time. The gene calls are TRBV7-3 and TRBJ2-5; 12 bases match TRBD2. Trimming at V came to 1 base and at J to 4 bases, leaving 4 bases not matched to a gene. Germline V gene data show CDR1 as SGHTA and CDR2 as FQGTGA. The length of the CDR3 is 16 residues. The CDR3 is CASSLITSGGIETQYF. CDR3 DNA: TGTGCCAGCAGCTTAATTACTAGCGGGGGGATAGAGACCCAGTACTTC.

The chain links TRBV6-5 to TRBJ2-2; D is unresolved. Per germline, CDR1 MNHEY and CDR2 SVGAGI. The CDR3 has 16 residues. Trimming shortened V by 1 base and J by 5 bases, and 14 bases separated the two germline ends. The CDR3 spells CASSYYAAGRTGELFF. For the CDR3, the DNA is TGTGCCAGCAGTTACTACGCGGCAGGCCGGACCGGGGAGCTGTTTTTT.

This clonotype was detected many times. V usage is TRBV5-1 and J usage is TRBJ2-2; D is unresolved. Germline V gene data show CDR1 as SGHRS and CDR2 as YFSETQ. The CDR3 length is 12 residues. V was pared by 3 bases and J by 3 bases, with 3 bases between. CDR3 protein: CASSWDTGELFF. The CDR3 DNA follows: TGCGCCAGCAGCTGGGACACCGGGGAGCTGTTTTTT.

With respect to this clonotype: This may be a read error, as it is one base from a much larger clone. This rearrangement joins TRBV12-3 or TRBV12-4 to TRBJ1-2; no firm D call. V lost 1 base and J 7 bases, leaving 13 bases between the germline ends. This CDR3 is built from 14 residues. In nucleotides, the CDR3 is TGTGCCAGCAGTTTAGTGGCATCATCGGGTGGCTACACCTTC. Translated, it gives CASSLVASSGGYTF.